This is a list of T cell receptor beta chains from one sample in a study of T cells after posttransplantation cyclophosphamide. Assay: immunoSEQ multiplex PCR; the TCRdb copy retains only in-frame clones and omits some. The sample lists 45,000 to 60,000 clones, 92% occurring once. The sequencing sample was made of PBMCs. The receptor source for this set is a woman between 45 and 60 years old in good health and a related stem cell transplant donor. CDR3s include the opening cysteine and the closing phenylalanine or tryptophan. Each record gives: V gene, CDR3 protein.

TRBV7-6 CASSLQGTEQFF
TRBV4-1 CASSQGPAGGPETQYF
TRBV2 CASSPPRTGQANYGYTF
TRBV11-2 CASSPRSQGWGNTIYF
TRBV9 CASSERREAGGYTF
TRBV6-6 CASSDRAGASYEQYF
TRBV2 CASKVGGSNQPQHF
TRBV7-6 CASSLGGAYSPLHF
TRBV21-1 CASPKKGQLGADGSEQFF
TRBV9 CASSVEPSGGSGTDTQYF
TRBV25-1 CASRIGDLTGELFF
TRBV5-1 CASSIDREGFQMNTEAFF
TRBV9 CASSVEQGNTEAFF
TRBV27 CASRGQTNIQYF
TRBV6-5 CASSYWAGTLHEQFF
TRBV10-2 CASSVLTSGRVTGELFF
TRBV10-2 CARPRDTSHTDTQYF
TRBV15 CASGLAGLPYEQYF
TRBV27 CASSSEWTVERYNEQFF
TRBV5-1 CASSLITGGSYGYTF
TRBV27 CASSSDRGDTGYTF
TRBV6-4 CASSDPITFEQFF
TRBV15 CATSGGAETNEQYF
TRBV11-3 CASSNAGTSVSENTGELFF
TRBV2 CASSDDKGYAGRTDTQYF
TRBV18 CASSPWRGLDQPQHF
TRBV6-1 CASSEAFGRGQETQYF
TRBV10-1 CASSESRGLDTQYF
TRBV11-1 CASSPDRVDTEAFF